This is a list of T cell receptor beta chains from one sample in a study of human T cells and chemical hapten exposure. TCRdb processed the RACE reads anew with MiXCR; each CDR3 protein has one entry. The repertoire holds 150,000 to 200,000 distinct CDR3 sequences, with 25% to 30% as singletons. Sample: whole blood, taken in connection with sensitization to the hapten diphenylcyclopropenone (DPC). The source is a woman aged 25 to 45 with alopecia areata. Some clones in this sample may be carry-over from other donors' samples. The CDR3 runs from the conserved cysteine through the conserved F or W. A D gene is named only where the DNA matches it firmly. Some rows have no size entry. The others give once, few or many, or a class for an expanded clone.

j_call v_call d_call clone_size cdr3_aa cdr3_nt
TRBJ1-5 TRBV28 TRBD1 - CASSLQGQGDQPQHF TGTGCCAGCAGTTTGCAGGGGCAGGGGGATCAGCCCCAGCATTTT
TRBJ2-2 TRBV7-2 TRBD1 - CASSHGTVSIGELFF TGTGCCAGCAGCCATGGGACAGTGTCTATCGGGGAGCTGTTTTTT
TRBJ1-4 TRBV4-3 - - CASSQGSQNEKLFF TGCGCCAGCAGCCAAGGGTCACAGAATGAAAAACTGTTTTTT
TRBJ1-5 TRBV29-1 - - CSVGVSWDQPQHF TGCAGCGTTGGGGTGAGTTGGGATCAGCCCCAGCATTTT
TRBJ1-4 TRBV10-3 - - CAIIGDSSYLREKLFF TGTGCCATCATTGGAGACAGTAGCTACCTACGTGAAAAACTGTTTTTT
TRBJ1-1 TRBV29-1 TRBD1 - CSVGGQGAEAFF TGCAGCGTTGGGGGTCAGGGGGCTGAAGCTTTCTTT
TRBJ1-1 TRBV29-1 - - CSVLPPGTNTEAFF TGCAGCGTCCTACCACCAGGGACGAACACTGAAGCTTTCTTT
TRBJ1-3 TRBV30 - - CAWRASGNTIYF TGTGCCTGGAGGGCCTCTGGAAACACCATATATTTT
TRBJ2-1 TRBV4-1 - few CASRKESTSTYNEQFF TGCGCCAGCAGGAAAGAATCTACGTCGACCTACAATGAGCAGTTCTTC
TRBJ2-7 TRBV7-9 TRBD1 - CASSLAPGQGHEQYF TGTGCCAGCAGCTTAGCACCGGGACAGGGCCACGAGCAGTACTTC
TRBJ2-1 TRBV12-3/TRBV12-4 - few CASRTGSSYNEQFF TGTGCCAGCCGGACGGGGAGCTCCTACAATGAGCAGTTCTTC
TRBJ2-7 TRBV7-2 - - CASPWTAYYYEQYF TGTGCCAGCCCGTGGACAGCATATTACTACGAGCAGTACTTC
TRBJ1-2 TRBV2 TRBD1 - CASSPTTGSYGYTF TGTGCCAGCAGCCCAACGACAGGGTCCTATGGCTACACCTTC
TRBJ1-1 TRBV20-1 - few CSASSETEAFF TGCAGTGCTAGCAGCGAGACTGAAGCTTTCTTT
TRBJ1-5 TRBV4-1 - - CATRGGFNQPQHF TGCGCCACCCGGGGGGGTTTCAATCAGCCCCAGCATTTT
TRBJ1-1 TRBV5-1 - - CASSLTHVNTEAFF TGCGCCAGCAGCTTAACTCATGTGAACACTGAAGCTTTCTTT
TRBJ1-1 TRBV5-6 TRBD1 - CASSGGQTMNTEAFF TGTGCCAGCAGCGGGGGACAGACCATGAACACTGAAGCTTTCTTT
TRBJ2-7 TRBV5-4 - - CASSLSNFDEQYF TGTGCCAGCAGCTTGTCTAATTTTGACGAGCAGTACTTC
TRBJ1-2 TRBV2 - few CATLGGYGYTF TGTGCCACCTTAGGGGGGTATGGCTACACCTTC
TRBJ2-1 TRBV27 TRBD2 - CASSVGGLAGINNEQFF TGTGCCAGCAGCGTAGGTGGGCTAGCGGGGATTAACAATGAGCAGTTCTTC
TRBJ2-1 TRBV25-1 TRBD1 - CASSPRTGRHNEQFF TGTGCCAGCAGTCCACGGACAGGGAGACACAATGAGCAGTTCTTC
TRBJ2-7 TRBV11-2 - - CASTFRGEQYF TGTGCCAGCACCTTTAGAGGGGAGCAGTACTTC
TRBJ2-3 TRBV28 TRBD2 few CASSSPGLAGVTDTQYF TGTGCCAGCAGTTCCCCTGGACTAGCGGGGGTTACAGATACGCAGTATTTT
TRBJ1-5 TRBV7-2 - - CASSSGTLNQPQHF TGTGCCAGCAGCTCCGGGACACTCAATCAGCCCCAGCATTTT
TRBJ2-7 TRBV6-2/TRBV6-3 TRBD2 - CASRGTSSYEQYF TGTGCCAGCAGAGGGACTAGCTCCTACGAGCAGTACTTC
TRBJ2-1 TRBV11-1 - once CASSFYGYHEQFF TGTGCCAGCAGCTTTTACGGGTACCATGAGCAGTTCTTC
TRBJ2-5 TRBV2 TRBD1 - CASRGTGAPKETQYF TGTGCCAGCAGGGGGACAGGGGCCCCTAAAGAGACCCAGTACTTC
TRBJ2-3 TRBV28 TRBD2 few CASSLYPSGLTDTQYF TGTGCCAGCAGTTTATATCCTAGCGGGCTCACAGATACGCAGTATTTT
TRBJ1-5 TRBV6-6 - - CASTYGNADQPQHF TGTGCCAGCACATACGGGAATGCAGATCAGCCCCAGCATTTT
TRBJ1-1 TRBV10-3 - few CAISEYIAAMNTEAFF TGTGCCATCAGTGAGTATATCGCGGCGATGAACACTGAAGCTTTCTTT
TRBJ1-6 TRBV6-2/TRBV6-3 - - CAARDLESPLHF TGTGCCGCCCGGGACCTGGAATCACCCCTCCACTTT
TRBJ1-1 TRBV28 - - CASGVGVMNTEAFF TGTGCCAGCGGGGTGGGGGTCATGAACACTGAAGCTTTCTTT
TRBJ2-7 TRBV4-1 - - CASSPQQGREQYF TGCGCCAGCAGCCCGCAACAGGGACGCGAGCAGTACTTC
TRBJ2-7 TRBV20-1 - - CSAQDESNPSYEQYF TGCAGTGCTCAGGACGAATCTAATCCGTCCTACGAGCAGTACTTC
TRBJ2-1 TRBV29-1 - few CSVEPDSYNEQFF TGCAGCGTTGAACCCGACAGCTACAATGAGCAGTTCTTC
TRBJ2-2 TRBV4-3 - - CASSQGRVGTGELFF TGCGCCAGCAGCCAAGGCAGGGTTGGTACCGGGGAGCTGTTTTTT
TRBJ1-4 TRBV7-2 - - CASSFEINEKLFF TGTGCCAGCAGCTTCGAGATTAATGAAAAACTGTTTTTT
TRBJ2-1 TRBV9 - - CASSVGFYNEQFF TGTGCCAGCAGCGTAGGTTTTTACAATGAGCAGTTCTTC
TRBJ2-7 TRBV7-2 - - CASSLVQSYEQYF TGTGCCAGCAGCTTAGTTCAGTCCTACGAGCAGTACTTC
TRBJ2-5 TRBV20-1 - - CSATSPRIQETQYF TGCAGTGCTACATCGCCGCGGATCCAAGAGACCCAGTACTTC
TRBJ2-1 TRBV29-1 - many CSVASSYNEQFF TGCAGCGTAGCGTCTTCCTACAATGAGCAGTTCTTC
TRBJ1-6 TRBV18 TRBD1 - CASSTGENSPLHF TGTGCCAGCTCCACAGGGGAGAATTCACCCCTCCACTTT
TRBJ2-2 TRBV11-1 - - CASSLDPNTGELFF TGTGCCAGCAGCTTAGACCCGAACACCGGGGAGCTGTTTTTT
TRBJ2-7 TRBV28 TRBD2 few CASSSRTSGTTYEQYF TGTGCCAGCAGTTCCAGGACTAGCGGGACTACCTACGAGCAGTACTTC
TRBJ1-5 TRBV20-1 TRBD1 many CSAKKTGLGAQHF TGCAGTGCTAAAAAGACAGGGCTAGGGGCCCAGCATTTT
TRBJ1-6 TRBV9 - few CASSVDLGFPGTNSPLHF TGTGCCAGCAGCGTAGATTTGGGTTTCCCGGGGACCAATTCACCCCTCCACTTT
TRBJ2-7 TRBV12-5 - few CASDQSSYEQYF TGTGCTAGCGACCAGAGCTCCTACGAGCAGTACTTC
TRBJ2-3 TRBV29-1 - few CSVEPGALGDTQYF TGCAGCGTTGAACCCGGGGCTTTGGGAGATACGCAGTATTTT
TRBJ1-3 TRBV15 - - CATSRDKFDTIYF TGTGCCACCAGCAGAGATAAGTTCGACACCATATATTTT
TRBJ1-2 TRBV3-1 - few CASSQQGRYGYTF TGTGCCAGCAGCCAACAGGGGAGGTATGGCTACACCTTC
TRBJ1-2 TRBV28 - - CAWGKMVQGGYTF TGTGCCTGGGGCAAAATGGTACAGGGTGGCTACACCTTC
TRBJ2-6 TRBV7-2 TRBD1 - CASSFEGQSQSGANVLTF TGTGCCAGCAGCTTTGAGGGACAGTCACAATCTGGGGCCAACGTCCTGACTTTC
TRBJ1-1 TRBV18 TRBD1 once CASSLNRDRNTEAFF TGTGCCAGCTCACTAAACCGGGACAGGAACACTGAAGCTTTCTTT
TRBJ2-3 TRBV5-5 - few CASSLASRGVDTQYF TGTGCCAGCAGCTTGGCCTCGAGGGGGGTAGATACGCAGTATTTT